This TCR beta chain was recorded in a study of blood T cell repertoires in COVID-19. The authors' processing: Amplification with reference gene primers provided the estimates of nucleated cell counts. Clones were sequenced by immunoSEQ multiplex PCR, and TCRdb holds only the in-frame ones, with some missing. The DNA gave D and trimming, while V, J and clone size come from that table. Of 200,000 to 300,000 clones in the sample, roughly 86% were seen once. Specimen: peripheral blood. This clonotype originated in a human donor in a cohort sampled during active COVID-19.

CDR3 region: CASSAGVVSKQYF. CDR3 nucleotides: TGTGCCAGCAGTGCAGGGGTCGTAAGCAAGCAGTACTTC. The rearrangement links TRBV28 to TRBJ2-7; TRBD1 is a possible D gene (6 bases). V was cut by 5 bases and J by 8 bases, with 16 bases left in between. Germline CDR1 MDHEN, CDR2 SYDVKM. This CDR3 has 13 residues.